The rows below give T cell receptor beta chains drawn from one sample of a study of blood T cell repertoires in COVID-19. TCRdb's copy holds only in-frame clones and misses some; the assay was immunoSEQ multiplex PCR. The profile covers over 200,000 clones, with 65% to 85% appearing a single time and under 30% taken by the ten largest. The sample consisted of peripheral blood. These receptors came from a man aged 40-49 years with acute or convalescent COVID-19. The CDR3 runs from the conserved cysteine through the conserved F or W. A D gene is named only where the DNA matches it firmly. The size field is filled for only some rows; it gives once, few, many or a size class.

size	V	J	D	DNA	CDR3
.	TRBV6-5	TRBJ2-7	TRBD1	TGTGCCATCGGCGACAGGGACGAGCAGTACTTC	CAIGDRDEQYF
.	TRBV6-1	TRBJ1-6	.	TGTGCCAGCAGTTCCACCCGGGAATCACCCCTCCACTTT	CASSSTRESPLHF
.	TRBV18	TRBJ1-5	TRBD1	TGTGCCAGCTCACAGGGGGCGGGCCAGCCCCAGCATTTT	CASSQGAGQPQHF
.	TRBV6-5	TRBJ2-1	.	TGTGCCAGCAGGACAGTAGACTCCTACAATGAGCAGTTCTTC	CASRTVDSYNEQFF
.	TRBV3-1/TRBV3-2	TRBJ2-2	.	TGTGCCAGCAGCCAGGGGAGGCATGACGGGGAGCTGTTTTTT	CASSQGRHDGELFF
.	TRBV15	TRBJ1-3	.	TGTGCCACCCGCCGGGGAGGGGAAGGAAACACCATATATTTT	CATRRGGEGNTIYF
.	TRBV10-1	TRBJ2-1	TRBD2	TGCGCCAGCAGCCCTAGCGGGAGGGGGTACAATGAGCAGTTCTTC	CASSPSGRGYNEQFF
few	TRBV6-5	TRBJ1-3	.	TGTGCCAGCAGTTACGGTAGCGGAAGCTCTGGAAACACCATATATTTT	CASSYGSGSSGNTIYF
few	TRBV15	TRBJ1-2	.	TGTGCCACCAGCAGTCATGGGGCGACGCGGAACGGCTACACCTTC	CATSSHGATRNGYTF
.	TRBV27	TRBJ1-6	.	TGTGCCAGCAGTTCGGAGAATTCACCCCTCCACTTT	CASSSENSPLHF
.	TRBV5-1	TRBJ1-2	TRBD1	TGCGCCAGTGGACAGGGGGGTGGCTATGGCTACACCTTC	CASGQGGGYGYTF
.	TRBV11-2	TRBJ2-1	TRBD2	TGTGCCAGCAGCTCGTACAGCGGGGGAGGCTCCTACAATGAGCAGTTCTTC	CASSSYSGGGSYNEQFF
.	TRBV10-3	TRBJ2-7	.	TGTGCCATCAGTGAGTCGCAGGGAAACGAGCAGTACTTC	CAISESQGNEQYF
.	TRBV28	TRBJ1-5	TRBD1	TGTGCGACCGGGACAGGGGGGGACGGCAATCAGCCCCAGCATTTT	CATGTGGDGNQPQHF
few	TRBV5-1	TRBJ1-5	.	TGCGCCAGCAGCCTTCGAGGGATGGACCAGCCCCAGCATTTT	CASSLRGMDQPQHF
.	TRBV6-4	TRBJ1-1	.	TGTGCCAGCAGCTTTGCGTGGAACACTGAAGCTTTCTTT	CASSFAWNTEAFF
few	TRBV3-1/TRBV3-2	TRBJ2-7	.	TGTGCCAGCAGCCAAGTTGGCCGGGACACCTCCTACGAGCAGTACTTC	CASSQVGRDTSYEQYF
.	TRBV2	TRBJ2-1	.	TGTGCCAGCACACCTGACTATTGGAACAATGAGCAGTTCTTC	CASTPDYWNNEQFF
.	TRBV5-1	TRBJ1-6	TRBD1	TGCGCCAGCAGCCCCCGGGACAGCTCCTATAATTCACCCCTCCACTTT	CASSPRDSSYNSPLHF
.	TRBV28	TRBJ1-4	.	TGTGCCAGCAGTTTCCAGGAAAAACTGTTTTTT	CASSFQEKLFF
.	TRBV14	TRBJ1-1	TRBD1	TGTGCCAGCAGCAGACAGGGGGCTTACACTGAAGCTTTCTTT	CASSRQGAYTEAFF
.	TRBV4-1	TRBJ1-3	.	TGCGCCAGCAGCCCACAGGGCTCCTCTGGAAACACCATATATTTT	CASSPQGSSGNTIYF
.	TRBV19	TRBJ1-2	.	TGTGCCAGTAGTATCAAGAATACCGGTTTGGTAGAGTATGGCTACACCTTC	CASSIKNTGLVEYGYTF
few	TRBV19	TRBJ2-1	.	TGTGCCAGTAGTAATGAGGGTGGCAATGAGCAGTTCTTC	CASSNEGGNEQFF
.	TRBV18	TRBJ2-3	TRBD1	TGTGCCAGCTCAGCAAGACAGGGAACCACAGATACGCAGTATTTT	CASSARQGTTDTQYF
.	TRBV18	TRBJ2-2	.	TGTGCCAGCTCCCAACAGAGCGGGGAGCTGTTTTTT	CASSQQSGELFF
.	TRBV5-8	TRBJ2-4	TRBD1	TGTGCCAGCAGCTTGGATAAACCGGGGACAGGGGGCAATAACATTCAGTACTTC	CASSLDKPGTGGNNIQYF
.	TRBV4-1	TRBJ1-1	.	TGCGCCAGCAGCCAAGATTTCGAGGAGAGAGTTATGAACACTGAAGCTTTCTTT	CASSQDFEERVMNTEAFF
.	TRBV25-1	TRBJ1-6	.	TGTGCCAGCAGTGAGGCACAGACTAATTCACCCCTCCACTTT	CASSEAQTNSPLHF